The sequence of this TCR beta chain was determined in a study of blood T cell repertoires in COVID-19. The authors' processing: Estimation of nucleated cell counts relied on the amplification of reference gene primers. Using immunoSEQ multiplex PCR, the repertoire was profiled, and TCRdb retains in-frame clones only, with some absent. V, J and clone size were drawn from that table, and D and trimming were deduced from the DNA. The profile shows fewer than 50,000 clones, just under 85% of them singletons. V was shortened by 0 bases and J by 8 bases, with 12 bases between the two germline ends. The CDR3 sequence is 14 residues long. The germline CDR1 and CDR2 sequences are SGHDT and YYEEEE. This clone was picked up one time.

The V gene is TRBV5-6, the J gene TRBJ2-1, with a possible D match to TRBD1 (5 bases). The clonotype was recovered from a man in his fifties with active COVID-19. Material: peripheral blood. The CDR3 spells CASSLGTGDHEQFF. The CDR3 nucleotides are TGTGCCAGCAGCTTGGGCACAGGTGACCATGAGCAGTTCTTC.